The clone carrying this TCR beta chain was observed a few times. The antigen remains undetermined. The V gene lost 4 bases and the J gene lost 0 bases, with 10 bases spanning the gap. The CDR3 is 15 amino acids. The germline CDR1 and CDR2 sequences are SSHAT and FNYEAQ (reference sequence). This specimen belongs to a study of T cells in localized non-small cell lung cancer. Here immunoSEQ multiplex PCR was the method, and the copy in TCRdb shows in-frame clones only, minus some. The table lists several thousand clones, about 43% of them singletons. Study results and caveats: Detection in adjacent lung was observed for a median 57 of the top 100 tumor clones.

The rearrangement uses TRBV7-7 and TRBJ1-3; perhaps TRBD1 as D (5 bases). This receptor was obtained from a woman aged 35 to 69 with stage II squamous cell lung carcinoma. This material consisted of lung tumor tissue, taken before any cancer treatment. For the CDR3, the DNA is TGTGCCAGCAGCTCCGGACACTCCTCTGGAAACACCATATATTTT. The encoded protein is CASSSGHSSGNTIYF.